This is a list of T cell receptor beta chains from one sample in a study of blood T cell repertoires in COVID-19. Generated by immunoSEQ multiplex PCR, the TCRdb table keeps only in-frame clones and is missing some. Among roughly 320,000 clones listed, roughly 90% were seen once. Sequencing was done on a sample of PBMCs or T cells enriched from blood (not recorded which). The receptors here all came from a woman younger than 45 who had been exposed to COVID-19. The CDR3 runs from the conserved cysteine through the conserved F or W. Fields, in order: D gene, clone size, V gene, J gene, CDR3 protein, CDR3 DNA. A D gene is named only where the DNA matches it firmly. Rows give clone size only sometimes, using once, few, many, or a class for an expanded clone.

D gene: .
clone size: once
V gene: TRBV7-9
J gene: TRBJ1-3
CDR3 protein: CASSYPPGSRAGNTIYF
CDR3 DNA: TGTGCCAGCAGCTACCCCCCGGGGTCCCGGGCGGGAAACACCATATATTTT

D gene: TRBD2
clone size: .
V gene: TRBV4-2
J gene: TRBJ2-5
CDR3 protein: CASSRLERGAETQYF
CDR3 DNA: TGTGCCAGCAGCCGGCTCGAGCGGGGGGCTGAGACCCAGTACTTC

D gene: TRBD1
clone size: .
V gene: TRBV27
J gene: TRBJ2-7
CDR3 protein: CASSFRGQGANEQYF
CDR3 DNA: TGTGCCAGCAGTTTTAGGGGACAGGGGGCCAACGAGCAGTACTTC

D gene: TRBD1
clone size: .
V gene: TRBV5-1
J gene: TRBJ1-2
CDR3 protein: CASSPGGSLYGYTF
CDR3 DNA: TGCGCCAGCAGCCCAGGGGGAAGTCTCTATGGCTACACCTTC

D gene: .
clone size: .
V gene: TRBV14
J gene: TRBJ1-1
CDR3 protein: CASAGSPNTEAFF
CDR3 DNA: TGTGCCAGCGCGGGGTCTCCAAACACTGAAGCTTTCTTT

D gene: TRBD2
clone size: few
V gene: TRBV5-1
J gene: TRBJ2-1
CDR3 protein: CASSAETSGGASYNEQFF
CDR3 DNA: TGCGCCAGCAGCGCGGAAACTAGCGGGGGGGCATCCTACAATGAGCAGTTCTTC

D gene: .
clone size: once
V gene: TRBV27
J gene: TRBJ2-5
CDR3 protein: CASSSQGPRETQYF
CDR3 DNA: TGTGCCAGCAGCTCACAGGGCCCCAGGGAGACCCAGTACTTC

D gene: TRBD1
clone size: .
V gene: TRBV19
J gene: TRBJ1-2
CDR3 protein: CASQTGFQSGYTF
CDR3 DNA: TGTGCCAGCCAGACAGGGTTTCAATCTGGCTACACCTTC

D gene: TRBD2
clone size: .
V gene: TRBV27
J gene: TRBJ2-1
CDR3 protein: CASSLPTSGGYEQFF
CDR3 DNA: TGTGCCAGCAGTTTACCGACTAGCGGGGGATATGAGCAGTTCTTC

D gene: TRBD2
clone size: .
V gene: TRBV7-9
J gene: TRBJ2-7
CDR3 protein: CASSPSGGIEQYF
CDR3 DNA: TGTGCCAGCAGCCCCTCGGGAGGGATCGAGCAGTACTTC

D gene: TRBD1
clone size: .
V gene: TRBV5-5
J gene: TRBJ2-3
CDR3 protein: CASSPENQGAVADTQYF
CDR3 DNA: TGTGCCAGCAGCCCGGAAAACCAGGGGGCCGTTGCAGATACGCAGTATTTT

D gene: .
clone size: .
V gene: TRBV2
J gene: TRBJ1-1
CDR3 protein: CASSKGGTNTEAFF
CDR3 DNA: TGTGCCAGCAGCAAGGGGGGGACGAACACTGAAGCTTTCTTT

D gene: .
clone size: .
V gene: TRBV16
J gene: TRBJ2-7
CDR3 protein: CASSQQAGPYEQYF
CDR3 DNA: TGTGCCAGCAGCCAACAGGCAGGGCCCTACGAGCAGTACTTC

D gene: TRBD1
clone size: .
V gene: TRBV28
J gene: TRBJ1-2
CDR3 protein: CASSPRAGGLYGYTF
CDR3 DNA: TGTGCCAGCAGTCCCCGGGCAGGGGGTCTCTATGGCTACACCTTC

D gene: TRBD2
clone size: .
V gene: TRBV5-4
J gene: TRBJ2-1
CDR3 protein: CASRGAGGSYNEQFF
CDR3 DNA: TGTGCCAGCAGGGGAGCGGGGGGTTCCTACAATGAGCAGTTCTTC

D gene: TRBD1
clone size: few
V gene: TRBV9
J gene: TRBJ2-2
CDR3 protein: CASSPRGTGHTGELFF
CDR3 DNA: TGTGCCAGCAGCCCTCGCGGGACAGGGCACACCGGGGAGCTGTTTTTT

D gene: TRBD2
clone size: .
V gene: TRBV27
J gene: TRBJ2-5
CDR3 protein: CASSLYGGGMETQYF
CDR3 DNA: TGTGCCAGCAGTTTATATGGCGGGGGGATGGAGACCCAGTACTTC

D gene: TRBD2
clone size: .
V gene: TRBV2
J gene: TRBJ2-3
CDR3 protein: CASSDRLAGADTQYF
CDR3 DNA: TGTGCCAGCAGTGACAGACTAGCGGGGGCAGATACGCAGTATTTT